Following are 28 T cell receptor beta chains from one sample sequenced in a study of blood T cell repertoires in COVID-19. Profiling relied on immunoSEQ multiplex PCR, and the TCRdb table lists in-frame clones only, not all of them. The sample shows tens of thousands of clones, approximately 83% of them seen only once. What was sequenced was peripheral blood. The receptors were gathered from a human donor in a cohort sampled during active COVID-19. The donor label of this sample is uncertain.

The chain carries TRBV14 and TRBJ2-7; 8 nucleotides align to TRBD1. This CDR3 spans 13 amino acids. From germline, CDR1 is SGHDN and CDR2 FVKESK. The junction had 3 bases not matched to a gene; V was cut back by 4 bases and J by 4 bases. The CDR3 here is CASSRDRGYEQYF. The CDR3 DNA is TGTGCCAGCAGCCGAGACAGGGGTTACGAGCAGTACTTC.

The chain has TRBV10-3 and TRBJ2-7, with TRBD1 matching 9 bases. The CDR3 length is 16 residues. Germline lookup yields CDR1 ENHRY and CDR2 SYGVKD. J gave up 2 bases and V 6 bases, and 11 bases lay outside the gene matches. CDR3 protein: CAIRHRDRASTYEQYF. The CDR3, as DNA: TGTGCCATCAGGCATAGGGACAGGGCATCTACCTACGAGCAGTACTTC.

The V and J genes are TRBV3-1 (or the pseudogene TRBV3-2) and TRBJ1-1, with D tentatively TRBD1 (5 bases). Trimming removed 1 base at V and 7 bases at J, with 19 bases between. This CDR3 is 16 amino acids long. Germline loops: CDR1 LGHDT, CDR2 YNNKEL (reference sequence). Here the CDR3 DNA reads TGTGCCAGCAGCCAAGCGGCCGCGGGGGGTGGCGGTGAAGCTTTCTTT. Translating gives CASSQAAAGGGGEAFF.

The chain combines TRBV28 with TRBJ2-4; perhaps TRBD2 as D (6 bases). Germline CDR1 MDHEN, CDR2 SYDVKM. The CDR3 consists of 17 residues. V was trimmed by 3 bases and J by 2 bases, leaving 17 bases between them. The CDR3 region is CASSFQRPGDTKNIQYF. The CDR3 DNA sequence: TGTGCCAGCAGTTTCCAACGGCCGGGAGATACCAAAAACATTCAGTACTTC.

The chain joins TRBV7-2 to TRBJ2-7; 7 positions match TRBD2. CDR1 and CDR2 from the germline V gene are SGHTA and FQGNSA. After removal of 6 bases from V and 0 bases from J, the junction contained 11 bases not matched to a gene. The CDR3 is 16 residues long. The CDR3 spells CASSPRSGGTSYEQYF. The CDR3 DNA sequence: TGTGCCAGCAGTCCCAGGTCCGGGGGGACCTCCTACGAGCAGTACTTC.

This chain joins TRBV27 and TRBJ1-6, with 8 bases fitting TRBD1. The CDR3 totals 17 residues. Germline V gene sequence: CDR1 MNHEY, CDR2 SMNVEV (reference sequence). J was trimmed by 7 bases and V by 7 bases; bases with no gene match: 15. CDR3: CASTGGTHRGANSPLHF. Here the CDR3 DNA reads TGTGCCAGCACAGGTGGGACACACAGGGGGGCCAATTCACCCCTCCACTTT.

The chain uses TRBV5-4 and TRBJ1-6, with D possibly being TRBD1 (5 bases). Trimming took 3 bases from V and 11 from J, leaving 12 bases between them. Germline V lookup: CDR1 SGHNT, CDR2 YYREEE (reference sequence). The CDR3 runs 13 residues. The CDR3 loop reads CASSSQQATPLHF. The CDR3 region has the DNA TGTGCCAGCAGCTCACAACAGGCGACACCCCTCCACTTT.

In its sample, this clone ranks as medium-sized. The chain joins TRBV5-1 to TRBJ1-4, with 8 nucleotides matching TRBD1. The ends lost 4 bases at V and 5 bases at J; junction bases unmatched: 4. The germline V gene encodes CDR1 SGHRS and CDR2 YFSETQ. The CDR3 totals 14 residues. The CDR3 sequence is CASSLTGANEKLFF. The CDR3 DNA sequence: TGCGCCAGCAGCCTGACAGGGGCGAATGAAAAACTGTTTTTT.

This sequence joins TRBV5-4 and TRBJ2-1, with D perhaps TRBD1 (6 bases). CDR3 length equals 15 residues. CDR1 is SGHNT, CDR2 YYREEE, per germline (reference sequence). Trimming removed 4 bases at V and 9 bases at J, with 20 bases between. CDR3 amino acids: CASSPGDALLVEQFF. Here the CDR3 DNA reads TGTGCCAGCAGCCCAGGGGACGCCCTTCTAGTTGAGCAGTTCTTC.

J is TRBJ2-7 and V is TRBV15; 9 bases match TRBD1. Per the germline V gene, CDR1 is LNHNV and CDR2 is YYDKDF (reference sequence). This CDR3 contains 13 residues. J was trimmed by 2 bases and V by 5 bases; bases with no gene match: 1. CDR3 sequence reads: CATSGQGPYEQYF. The CDR3 DNA reads as TGTGCCACCAGCGGACAGGGGCCCTACGAGCAGTACTTC. The variable domain in full, completed from reference TRBV15 and TRBJ2-7, reads DAMVIQNPRYQVTQFGKPVTLSCSQTLNHNVMYWYQQKSSQAPKLLFHYYDKDFNNEADTPDNFQSRRPNTSFCFLDIRSPGLGDTAMYLCATSGQGPYEQYFGPGTRLTVT.

This clone was counted a single time. V gene TRBV11-3 combines with J gene TRBJ2-7; 12 positions agree with TRBD2. The CDR3 runs 15 residues. Trimming removed 1 base from V and 4 bases from J; junction bases left unmatched: 2. Germline V gene sequence: CDR1 SGHNT, CDR2 YENEEA. The CDR3 DNA is TGTGCCAGCAGCTTAGCCGGGACTAGCGGGTACGAGCAGTACTTC. Residues: CASSLAGTSGYEQYF.

J is TRBJ2-1 and V is TRBV27; tentatively, D is TRBD1 (6 bases). The germline CDR1 and CDR2 sequences are MNHEY and SMNVEV (reference sequence). V gave up 4 bases and J gave up 6 bases, with 7 bases separating them. The CDR3 has 12 residues. CDR3 loop: CASSSQGNEQFF. DNA for the CDR3: TGTGCCAGCAGTTCACAGGGCAATGAGCAGTTCTTC.

The chain combines TRBV30 with TRBJ1-2; possibly TRBD1 for D (5 bases). The CDR3 has 11 amino acids. The germline V gene has CDR1 GTSNPN and CDR2 SVGIG (reference sequence). V dropped 1 base and J dropped 8 bases, with 8 bases sitting between them. CDR3 residues: CAWSDRYGYTF. CDR3 in DNA: TGTGCCTGGAGTGACAGGTACGGCTACACCTTC. Supplemented by reference TRBV30 and TRBJ1-2, the full variable domain reads SQTIHQWPATLVQPVGSPLSLECTVEGTSNPNLYWYRQAAGRGLQLLFYSVGIGQISSEVPQNLSASRPQDRQFILSSKKLLLSDSGFYLCAWSDRYGYTFGSGTRLTVV.

This chain links TRBV2 with TRBJ2-3, with 13 nucleotides matching TRBD2. The V gene end was trimmed by 6 bases and the J gene end by 8 bases; junction bases not matched to a gene: 11. Germline CDR1 is SNHLY and CDR2 is FYNNEI. The CDR3 consists of 16 residues. The CDR3 loop reads CASRSGTSGAQVTQYF. CDR3 bases: TGTGCCAGCAGGTCCGGGACTAGCGGGGCCCAAGTTACGCAGTATTTT.

The genes are TRBV19 and TRBJ1-1; D is unresolved. The CDR3 length is 11 residues. From germline, CDR1 is LNHDA and CDR2 SQIVND (reference sequence). V lost 7 bases and J 0 bases, leaving 3 bases between the germline ends. CDR3 bases: TGTGCCAGTAAGCTGAACACTGAAGCTTTCTTT. It translates to CASKLNTEAFF.

The rearrangement links TRBV9 to TRBJ2-3, with 9 nucleotides matching TRBD2. The length of the CDR3 is 16 residues. In germline, CDR1 is SGDLS, CDR2 YYNGEE. V shed 4 bases and J 2 bases; nucleotides not matched to a gene: 8. CDR3 DNA: TGTGCCAGCAGCCTCGGGCGGGGGGGGTACACAGATACGCAGTATTTT. As protein: CASSLGRGGYTDTQYF.

CDR3 residues: CASSPAGGHQETQYF. The CDR3 DNA sequence: TGTGCCAGCAGTCCCGCGGGGGGGCACCAAGAGACCCAGTACTTC. This rearrangement joins TRBV2 to TRBJ2-5, with TRBD2 matching 9 bases. The CDR3 has 15 residues. CDR1 SNHLY and CDR2 FYNNEI come from the germline V gene. The junction had 4 bases not matched to a gene; V was cut back by 5 bases and J by 0 bases.

The V and J genes are TRBV5-3 and TRBJ2-5; D call uncertain. TRBV5-3 is flagged as an ORF with uncertain function. V lost 4 bases and J lost 5, with 18 bases in between. The CDR3 runs to 15 residues. DNA of the CDR3: TGTGCCAGAAGCCCTAGAAGCTCGAGTTGGGAGACCCAGTACTTC. Translation gives CARSPRSSSWETQYF.

V and J are TRBV30 and TRBJ1-1; a possible D gene is TRBD1 (6 bases). The germline V gene encodes CDR1 GTSNPN and CDR2 SVGIG (reference sequence). CDR3 length equals 12 residues. The V end lost 4 bases, the J end lost 1 base, and 7 bases lay between the germline ends. The CDR3 region is CAWKQGNTEAFF. CDR3 coding DNA: TGTGCCTGGAAACAGGGGAACACTGAAGCTTTCTTT.

This rearrangement joins TRBV15 to TRBJ2-5; weak D call: TRBD2 (7 bases). V lost 7 bases to trimming and J lost 2 bases, with 20 bases between them. This CDR3 has 16 amino acids. Germline V gives CDR1 LNHNV, CDR2 YYDKDF (reference sequence). DNA of the CDR3: TGTGCCACCAAAGGGTCTGACGGGGGGCGTCAAGAGACCCAGTACTTC. It translates to CATKGSDGGRQETQYF.

This rearrangement joins TRBV4-3 to TRBJ2-5; the match to TRBD2 covers 16 bases. The germline V gene has CDR1 LGHNA and CDR2 YSLEER. V lost 4 bases to trimming and J lost 3 bases; unmatched junction nucleotides: 2. The CDR3 spans 16 residues. The CDR3 region is CASSPGTSGREETQYF. CDR3 bases: TGCGCCAGCAGCCCCGGGACTAGCGGGAGGGAAGAGACCCAGTACTTC.

The chain uses TRBV7-2 and TRBJ2-3; the match to TRBD2 covers 10 bases. The CDR3 consists of 12 residues. The V gene end was trimmed by 4 bases and the J gene end by 13 bases; junction bases not matched to a gene: 5. Looked up from germline, CDR1 is SGHTA and CDR2 is FQGNSA. CDR3 residues: CASSSAGGREYF. CDR3 bases: TGTGCCAGCAGCTCAGCGGGGGGGCGAGAGTATTTT.

This clone was counted once. The chain has TRBV12-3 or TRBV12-4 and TRBJ1-1, with D possibly being TRBD1 (6 bases). The CDR3 is 13 amino acids. V was clipped by 8 bases and J by 1 base, with 11 bases between them. Written as DNA, the CDR3 is TGTGCCAGCCTGCGAGGGGGGAACACTGAAGCTTTCTTT. Amino acid sequence: CASLRGGNTEAFF.

The J gene is TRBJ1-6, the V gene TRBV14; 8 bases agree with TRBD1. Germline V CDR1 and CDR2: SGHDN, FVKESK. Trimming cost V 1 base and J 7 bases; bases outside gene matches: 0. The CDR3 covers 14 residues. Here the CDR3 reads CASSQGTGNSPLHF. Written as DNA, the CDR3 is TGTGCCAGCAGCCAAGGGACAGGGAATTCACCCCTCCACTTT.

The chain couples TRBV5-1 to TRBJ2-7; 7 positions match TRBD1. Germline V gives CDR1 SGHRS, CDR2 YFSETQ. The CDR3 has 15 residues. With 0 bases clipped from V and 3 bases from J, the junction kept 6 bases outside the gene matches. The CDR3: CASSLDGTDIYEQYF. For the CDR3, the DNA is TGCGCCAGCAGCTTGGATGGGACAGACATCTACGAGCAGTACTTC.

The chain carries TRBV11-3 and TRBJ1-1, with a tentative D call TRBD1 (6 bases). Germline CDR1 SGHNT, CDR2 YENEEA. This CDR3 region has 13 residues. With 2 bases removed from V and 4 bases from J, the gap between germline ends came to 8 bases. As DNA, the CDR3 is TGTGCCAGCAGCTTACAGGGGAGCACTGAAGCTTTCTTT. Its translation is CASSLQGSTEAFF.

The chain links TRBV7-2 to TRBJ2-5; a weak D match, TRBD2 (6 bases). Trimming removed 1 base at V and 5 bases at J, with 14 bases between. The germline gives CDR1 SGHTA, CDR2 FQGNSA. The CDR3 is 15 amino acids. The DNA of the CDR3 is TGTGCCAGCAGCTTAGACGGCGGGGATTGGGAGACCCAGTACTTC. Amino acid sequence: CASSLDGGDWETQYF.

The CDR3 bases are TGTGCCAGCAGCTTATTCGGGGGGGCCTATGAGCAGTTCTTC. It is translated as CASSLFGGAYEQFF. This rearrangement joins TRBV11-3 to TRBJ2-1, with TRBD2 matching over 8 bases. With 2 bases clipped from V and 8 bases from J, the junction kept 5 bases outside the gene matches. The CDR3 is 14 residues long. Germline V gene lookup returns CDR1 SGHNT and CDR2 YENEEA.